The following is a TCR beta chain sequence with its context. Its antigen target is currently unknown. Nothing much larger sits one base from this clone, and base qualities are not available. The data derive from a study of shared clonotypes between healthy human individuals (dated by TCRdb to about 2020). Study-wide context: The cohort comprised a couple of women and a few men aged 18 to 49 years. For each donor, three plates each were used for CD4 naive and CD4 memory, two plates were used for CD8 naive, and one plate was used for CD8 memory. To increase sequencing depth and limit assay-specific biases, different laboratories used diverse techniques to prepare libraries and sequence TCR repertoires. Each donor's leukapheresis produced roughly between roughly 0.85 and 10 billion PBMCs. The study deeply sequenced blood TCR repertoires of about 5 healthy adults to estimate repertoire size and the extent of clonotype sharing between individuals.

After removal of 0 bases from V and 10 bases from J, the junction retains 6 bases not matched to a gene. As encoded in the germline V gene (reference sequence), CDR1 is LNHDA while CDR2 is SQIVND. From its cysteine to its phenylalanine, the CDR3 spans 15 amino acids. Of all the DNA, just the CDR3 is kept, 45 bases in frame from base 1. General findings and caveats noted by the study authors: Because the study included only a small number of donors, the genetic and exposure-history diversity represented was limited. Naive subsets generally had larger estimated clonotype richness than memory subsets. Pairwise subsampling led to the expectation that sequencing depth would affect the degree of clonotype sharing among donors. Across four donors, around 5.4% of naive CD4, 3% to 3.5% of naive CD8, 2.3% of memory CD4, and about 0.4% of memory CD8 clonotypes were shared. Incomplete sequencing was indicated by rarefaction of sorted-subset datasets, despite the large sequencing depth. Sampling was restricted to blood, and TCR repertoires in tissue are likely to differ from TCR repertoires in blood. Compared with non-shared clonotypes, clonotypes shared by all four sorted-subset donors had higher generation probabilities.

The donors were healthy, HIV-negative adults who had no recently reported acute infections or vaccinations. Only Caucasian adults living in Nashville, Tennessee, USA were represented among the donors. Magnetic negative selection was used to enrich CD4+ T cells, after which naive cells were positively selected on CD45RA and the negative fraction became the memory subset. Blood was collected by leukapheresis, and PBMCs were isolated by Ficoll-Histopaque density gradient centrifugation and then cryopreserved in liquid nitrogen vapor phase. Analytical flow cytometry was used to check the purity and quantity of every magnetically sorted T cell population. Each sorted fraction had its genomic DNA isolated and then quantified by UV absorbance on a Nanodrop 2000c. TCR CDR3 regions were amplified from genomic DNA by multiplex PCR using the deep immunoSEQ assay. Extracted genomic DNA from each cell subset was distributed evenly across all wells of several immunoSEQ 96-well plates, and each plate was treated as a replicate. For sorted subsets, about 200 ng genomic DNA, equal to about 30,000 T cell genomes, was loaded into each replicate PCR. The purified libraries were quantified using a Qubit 3.0 fluorometer, sized with a Bioanalyzer 2100, and then quantified again using the KAPA Library Quantification kit. Each immunoSEQ 96-well plate was sequenced on its own single-read 150-cycle Illumina NextSeq 550 flow cell. In the original analysis: Because the immunoSEQ output included only junctional sequences and no quality scores, the filtering could not be the same as the filtering used for full-length reads. To assign V/J genes and CDR3, sequences were annotated using PyIR, a Python wrapper for IgBLAST v1.9, with IMGT germline references. Reads were removed for weak V/J assignments (E-value above 1e-6), missing CDR3, stop codons, out-of-frame junctions, or ambiguous translated residues. V3J clonotypes were defined as sequences sharing the same inferred V gene, J gene, and CDR3 amino acid sequence. Percentage overlap between repertoires was computed as shared unique clonotypes divided by the size of the smaller repertoire. Three approaches were used to assess repertoire richness: RTK rarefaction, the Chao1 estimator, and Recon v2.1 estimates of unobserved clonotypes. OLGA was used to compute generation probabilities for all TCRbeta clonotypes that the gDNA method yielded from a handful of donors. TCRdb took this table from immuneACCESS and kept in-frame rearrangements with V and J called. Such tables lack part of the clones; where checked against another copy, unresolved V genes explain under half of the gap, and the rest is unexplained. That table supplies the V and J calls and clone size; D and trimming were determined from the DNA. Across this sample there are roughly 2.6 million clones, with approximately 92% seen only once. The top ten hold 0.13% to 0.15% of the sample.

This clonotype was sampled from a young man in good health. The V gene is TRBV19 and the J gene is TRBJ1-6; 7 bases in the middle match TRBD1. Material: naive CD4+ T cells sorted from blood. Read against the paper, the sample's cell subset or site label means: CD45RA+ positively selected. Here is the DNA: TGTGCCAGTAGTATAGAAGAGGGGGCGAACTCACCCCTCCACTTT. Its translation reads: CASSIEEGANSPLHF.